Following are 27 T cell receptor beta chains from one sample sequenced in a study of T-cell reconstitution after alpha-beta-depleted transplantation in children. As it was prepared, the TCRbeta library received unique molecular identifiers. TCRdb re-called the PCR reads through MiXCR, storing one row per CDR3 protein. The repertoire holds about 200,000 distinct CDR3 sequences, with roughly 15% as singletons. The specimen was PBMCs from the stem cell graft donor, collected from the stem cell graft. These receptor sequences come from a human donor who donated a stem cell graft to a child with acute lymphoblastic leukemia.

This clonotype was recorded at least ten times. The chain has TRBV12-3 or TRBV12-4 and TRBJ1-2, with D unclear. V was pared by 1 base and J by 8 bases, with 5 bases between. The CDR3 has 11 residues. CDR3 sequence reads: CASSLVRGYTF. DNA for the CDR3: TGTGCCAGCAGTTTAGTACGCGGCTACACCTTC.

This clonotype was counted ten times or more. The chain links TRBV12-3 or TRBV12-4 to TRBJ2-5, with D possibly being TRBD2 (5 bases). The CDR3 covers 14 residues. V lost 3 bases and J lost 1, with 9 bases in between. The CDR3 loop is CASSFEGFQETQYF. The CDR3, as DNA: TGTGCCAGCAGTTTTGAGGGATTCCAAGAGACCCAGTACTTC.

This clonotype has at least ten counts. The DNA of the CDR3 is TGTGCCAGCAGTTACTTGGGGTCGGTGGCCAAAAACATTCAGTACTTC. Translating it yields CASSYLGSVAKNIQYF. The rearrangement links TRBV6-5 to TRBJ2-4; D not resolved. CDR3 length: 16 amino acids. Germline V CDR1 and CDR2: MNHEY, SVGAGI. Trimming left V 1 base short and J 1 base short, with 11 bases between.

This clonotype was seen many times. The chain has TRBV7-9 and TRBJ2-7, with D uncertain. The CDR3 has 16 residues. V shed 4 bases and J shed 0 bases, with 16 bases lying between them. The germline V gene has CDR1 SEHNR and CDR2 FQNEAQ (reference sequence). This CDR3 reads CASSSTYSQNSYEQYF. The CDR3 bases are TGTGCCAGCAGCTCGACGTACTCGCAAAACTCCTACGAGCAGTACTTC.

In this sample, this clonotype turned up many times. The V and J genes are TRBV29-1 and TRBJ2-6, with D tentatively TRBD1 (6 bases). Per germline, CDR1 SQVTM and CDR2 ANQGSEA. V was shortened by 6 bases and J by 1 base, with 13 bases between the two germline ends. The CDR3 extends over 15 amino acids. CDR3 bases: TGCAGCGTACCGACAGGACTTTCTGGGGCCAACGTCCTGACTTTC. Amino acids: CSVPTGLSGANVLTF.

The CDR3 protein is CASSFRTDAGELFF. The CDR3 region has the DNA TGTGCCAGCAGCTTCAGGACGGACGCCGGGGAGCTGTTTTTT. The chain carries TRBV7-6 and TRBJ2-2; D remains ambiguous. In germline, CDR1 is SGHVS, CDR2 FNYEAQ. The CDR3 loop spans 14 amino acids. V was cut by 3 bases and J by 6 bases, with 11 bases left in between. Complete variable domain (other parts from reference TRBV7-6 and TRBJ2-2): GAGVSQSPRYKVTKRGQDVALRCDPISGHVSLYWYRQALGQGPEFLTYFNYEAQQDKSGLPNDRFSAERPEGSISTLTIQRTEQRDSAMYRCASSFRTDAGELFFGEGSRLTVL.

The V gene is TRBV6-5, the J gene TRBJ2-2; 8 bases agree with TRBD1. V was clipped by 7 bases and J by 1 base; unmatched bases: 5. CDR1 MNHEY and CDR2 SVGAGI come from the germline V gene. The CDR3 consists of 15 residues. The CDR3 loop reads CASKTDRGNTGELFF. The CDR3 coding sequence is TGTGCCAGCAAAACCGACAGGGGGAACACCGGGGAGCTGTTTTTT.

In this sample, this clonotype turned up many times. The V and J genes are TRBV7-2 and TRBJ2-1; D perhaps matches TRBD2 (6 bases). This CDR3 is built from 14 residues. Germline V gives CDR1 SGHTA, CDR2 FQGNSA. Between the trimmed V and J ends, which lost 5 bases and 7 bases, there was a span of 15 bases. DNA for the CDR3: TGTGCCAGCAGCCGAGAAACTAGCAGGAATGAGCAGTTCTTC. It specifies CASSRETSRNEQFF.

The chain links TRBV10-3 to TRBJ2-1; 7 nucleotides agree with TRBD2. Trimming took 4 bases from V and 5 from J; bases not matched to a gene: 5. The CDR3 runs to 14 residues. Germline V gives CDR1 ENHRY, CDR2 SYGVKD. Here the CDR3 reads CAISVLASDNEQFF. The DNA for the CDR3 is TGTGCCATCAGTGTACTAGCGTCGGACAATGAGCAGTTCTTC.

This clonotype occurred many times. The rearrangement links TRBV5-1 to TRBJ2-2; no firm D call. Looked up from germline, CDR1 is SGHRS and CDR2 is YFSETQ. This CDR3 has 13 residues. The germline V and J ends were trimmed by 4 bases and 7 bases, with 11 bases remaining between them. CDR3 coding DNA: TGCGCCAGCAGCGTAGACTGGGGCGGGGAGCTGTTTTTT. Translated, it gives CASSVDWGGELFF.

This clonotype was recorded at least ten times. The V and J genes are TRBV7-9 and TRBJ1-5; 8 positions match TRBD1. The V and J ends lost 5 bases and 6 bases, in that order; junction bases with no gene match: 6. The CDR3 consists of 14 residues. Germline V gene sequence: CDR1 SEHNR, CDR2 FQNEAQ (reference sequence). CDR3 protein: CASSPTGGSQPQHF. DNA for the CDR3: TGTGCCAGCAGCCCTACAGGGGGTAGTCAGCCCCAGCATTTT. The complete variable domain, with remaining parts taken from reference TRBV7-9 and TRBJ1-5, reads DTGVSQNPRHKITKRGQNVTFRCDPISEHNRLYWYRQTLGQGPEFLTYFQNEAQLEKSRLLSDRFSAERPKGSFSTLEIQRTEQGDSAMYLCASSPTGGSQPQHFGDGTRLSIL.

Many counts were recorded for this clonotype. This chain connects TRBV5-5 to TRBJ2-7; TRBD1 agrees at 7 bases. Unmatched junction bases numbered 8, after V lost 2 bases and J lost 3 bases. The CDR3 totals 15 residues. CDR1 SGHKS and CDR2 YYEKEE come from the germline V gene (reference sequence). DNA of the CDR3: TGTGCCAGCAGCTTAGGCTGGGACAGAGACTACGAGCAGTACTTC. This gives the protein CASSLGWDRDYEQYF.

There are many counts of this clonotype. The chain employs TRBV7-9 and TRBJ2-7; 10 nucleotides align to TRBD1. CDR1 SEHNR and CDR2 FQNEAQ come from the germline V gene (reference sequence). Germline trimming cut 3 bases from V and 5 bases from J; bases unmatched to any gene: 1. This CDR3 spans 13 amino acids. The CDR3 reads CASSLTGGNEQYF. The CDR3 coding sequence is TGTGCCAGCAGCTTGACAGGGGGCAACGAGCAGTACTTC.

Ten or more counts support this clonotype. The rearrangement links TRBV12-3 or TRBV12-4 to TRBJ2-1; 11 positions match TRBD2. V trimming: 6 bases; J trimming: 3 bases; junction bases outside the gene matches: 7. CDR3 size: 16 residues. CDR3 nucleotides: TGTGCCAGCAGACATGGGACTAGCGGCGACTACAATGAGCAGTTCTTC. This sequence encodes CASRHGTSGDYNEQFF.

In its sample, this clonotype was seen many times. V usage is TRBV10-2 and J usage is TRBJ1-2, with D uncertain. Germline CDR1 WSHSY, CDR2 SAAADI. The ends were cut back, 5 bases at V and 5 bases at J, with 12 bases in the middle. The CDR3 totals 13 residues. This CDR3 reads CASSSMGLYGYTF. The CDR3 DNA reads as TGCGCCAGCAGTTCCATGGGTCTTTATGGCTACACCTTC.

Many counts were recorded for this clonotype. The chain employs TRBV6-1 and TRBJ1-1; 7 bases are shared with TRBD1. Losses at the gene ends were 2 bases for V and 1 base for J; bases not matched to a gene: 4. The CDR3 length is 15 residues. Germline V gene data show CDR1 as MNHNS and CDR2 as SASEGT. The CDR3 reads CASSETGVPNTEAFF. Written as DNA, the CDR3 is TGTGCCAGCAGTGAAACAGGGGTCCCGAACACTGAAGCTTTCTTT.

This chain links TRBV5-1 with TRBJ2-1; unclear D gene. V was cut by 0 bases and J by 4 bases, with 14 bases left in between. This CDR3 has 16 residues. Germline-derived CDR1 and CDR2 are SGHRS and YFSETQ. CDR3 nucleotide sequence: TGCGCCAGCAGCTTGGTAATATCAAGCTCGTACAATGAGCAGTTCTTC. Protein product: CASSLVISSSYNEQFF.

In its sample, this clonotype was seen many times. The gene calls are TRBV29-1 and TRBJ2-3; maybe TRBD2 (6 bases). This CDR3 is 15 amino acids long. Trimming stripped 5 bases from V and 3 bases from J, with 18 bases between. CDR1 and CDR2 (germline): SQVTM, ANQGSEA. The chain's CDR3 is CSVMNRRGSTDTQYF. The CDR3 nucleotides are TGCAGCGTTATGAACAGGAGGGGTTCGACAGATACGCAGTATTTT.

This clonotype was counted many times. V usage is TRBV12-3 or TRBV12-4 and J usage is TRBJ1-1; D might be TRBD1 (6 bases). CDR3 length equals 17 residues. Trimming removed 3 bases at V and 5 bases at J, with 22 bases between. CDR3 amino acids: CASSFRPQGLIKTEAFF. CDR3 sequence (DNA): TGTGCCAGCAGTTTTCGCCCACAGGGTCTAATCAAGACTGAAGCTTTCTTT.

The table lists this clonotype with many counts. As DNA, the CDR3 is TGTGCCAGCAACACCCCTATTCTCTCAGAAGACAGCCCTTCCTCCTACAATGAGCAGTTCTTC. Its translation: CASNTPILSEDSPSSYNEQFF. The chain employs TRBV7-6 and TRBJ2-1; a possible D gene is TRBD1 (5 bases). The CDR3 spans 21 residues. The V and J ends lost 7 bases and 0 bases respectively, with 31 bases between them. The germline V gene has CDR1 SGHVS and CDR2 FNYEAQ.

The chain couples TRBV5-6 to TRBJ2-5; D is perhaps TRBD1 or TRBD2 (5 bases each). The CDR3 loop spans 15 amino acids. CDR1 and CDR2 from the germline V gene are SGHDT and YYEEEE. Trimming pared 2 bases from V and 5 bases from J, leaving 16 bases between. This CDR3 reads CASSFGARSVETQYF. CDR3 DNA: TGTGCCAGCAGCTTCGGGGCTAGGAGTGTGGAGACCCAGTACTTC.

This clonotype has at least ten counts. The V call is TRBV20-1, the J call TRBJ1-2; D gene uncertain. The CDR3 is 14 amino acids. The V gene's germline CDR1 is DFQATT and CDR2 SNEGSKA (reference sequence). V gave up 3 bases and J gave up 2 bases, with 13 bases separating them. DNA of the CDR3: TGCAGTGCTAGCCCTAGGCTCCAAAACTATGGCTACACCTTC. It specifies CSASPRLQNYGYTF.

V gene TRBV3-1 combines with J gene TRBJ1-3; D is possibly TRBD1 (5 bases). The CDR3 length is 16 residues. Per germline, CDR1 LGHDT and CDR2 YNNKEL (reference sequence). The germline V and J ends were trimmed by 1 base and 9 bases, with 19 bases remaining between them. CDR3 in amino acids: CASSQVGAGKSATIYF. The DNA for the CDR3 is TGTGCCAGCAGCCAAGTCGGGGCGGGGAAAAGTGCCACCATATATTTT.

This clonotype has at least ten counts. The rearrangement uses TRBV10-1 and TRBJ2-7; TRBD1 agrees at 7 bases. Germline trimming cut 9 bases from V and 0 bases from J; bases unmatched to any gene: 8. Germline V gene data show CDR1 as WNHNN and CDR2 as SYGVQD (reference sequence). This CDR3 spans 14 amino acids. This CDR3 is CASSNDRASYEQYF. In DNA form, the CDR3 reads TGCGCCAGTTCGAATGACAGGGCCTCCTACGAGCAGTACTTC.

This clonotype was seen many times. Relative to the germline gene, one junction end is altered; a read error may explain this. Here the CDR3 DNA reads TGTGCCAGCAGCTTAGGGGGGGGGCGTCAGCCCCAGCATTTT. Translated: CASSLGGGRQPQHF. This sequence joins TRBV12-3 or TRBV12-4 and TRBJ1-5, with D perhaps matching TRBD1 (6 bases). The CDR3 runs to 14 residues.

Details on this clonotype: This may stem from a read error, because a much larger clone lies one nucleotide away. This chain links TRBV5-1 with TRBJ2-6; D tentatively fits TRBD1 or TRBD2 (5 bases each). This CDR3 comprises 15 residues. CDR1 SGHRS and CDR2 YFSETQ come from the germline V gene. Written as DNA, the CDR3 is TGCGCCAGCAGCTTGAGGGCAACCGGGGCCAACGGCCTGACTTTC. Protein: CASSLRATGANGLTF.

This clonotype was seen repeatedly, ten times or more. This chain joins TRBV20-1 and TRBJ1-2; D is unclear. This CDR3 has 15 amino acids. The V gene lost 1 base and the J gene lost 2 bases, with 14 bases spanning the gap. CDR1 is DFQATT, CDR2 SNEGSKA, per germline (reference sequence). CDR3 in DNA: TGCAGTGCTAGAGGATACGAAGGGTTCAACTATGGCTACACCTTC. Its protein is CSARGYEGFNYGYTF.